This T cell receptor beta chain was sequenced in a study of response to subunit inactivated influenza vaccine. Points from the study as a whole: The authors put forward the suggestion that each seasonal influenza vaccination may bring in only a limited number of new T cells.

TCRdb re-called the RT-PCR reads with MiXCR, one entry per CDR3 protein. In the table there are approximately 310,000 distinct CDR3 sequences, 20% to 25% of which are singletons. Turning to this clonotype: Its antigen remains unknown.

The CDR3 spans 16 residues. Germline CDR1 is DFQATT and CDR2 is SNEGSKA (reference sequence). The V gene lost 3 bases and the J gene lost 2 bases, with 19 bases spanning the gap. This sequence joins TRBV20-1 and TRBJ1-1; the D gene is possibly TRBD1 (5 bases). The sequence came from a man between 50 and 75 years old who received an inactivated influenza vaccine. The starting material was PBMCs from blood, obtained approximately 20 months after vaccination. CDR3 residues: CSARGRVYPKNTEAFF. CDR3 coding DNA: TGCAGTGCTAGGGGCAGGGTGTACCCCAAAAACACTGAAGCTTTCTTT.